These T cell receptor beta chains were read from a single sample in a study of response to subunit inactivated influenza vaccine. TCRdb re-called the RT-PCR reads with MiXCR, one entry per CDR3 protein. The sample gives around 540,000 distinct CDR3 sequences, approximately 12% of which show up once; roughly 10% is in the top ten. The material was PBMCs from blood, obtained on the day of vaccination. Receptors were obtained from a man between 50 and 59 years old who received an inactivated influenza vaccine. The CDR3 runs from the conserved cysteine through the conserved F or W. The D gene is left open where the match is weak. Only part of the rows carry a size: once, few, many, or a class if the clone is expanded.

cdr3_aa cdr3_nt v_call clone_size j_call d_call
CASNFLGNSPLHF TGTGCCAGTAACTTCCTGGGGAATTCACCCCTCCACTTT TRBV19 few TRBJ1-6 NA
CASSLGPRVFGADTQYF TGCGCCAGCAGCTTGGGACCTAGGGTTTTTGGAGCAGATACGCAGTATTTT TRBV5-1 many TRBJ2-3 NA
CASSLAGGLETQYF TGTGCCAGCAGCCTAGCGGGGGGGCTAGAGACCCAGTACTTC TRBV12-3/TRBV12-4 many TRBJ2-5 TRBD2
CASSLGIGLAGTGTQYF TGCGCCAGCAGCTTGGGAATAGGACTAGCGGGGACTGGGACCCAGTACTTC TRBV5-1 few TRBJ2-5 TRBD2
CASSPTGTYIQYF TGTGCCAGCAGTCCTACCGGGACTTACATTCAGTACTTC TRBV12-3/TRBV12-4 NA TRBJ2-4 NA
CSAIPGLAGFAGELFF TGCAGTGCTATTCCGGGACTAGCGGGATTTGCCGGGGAGCTGTTTTTT TRBV20-1 few TRBJ2-2 TRBD2
CASSQSWVKRATGLAKNIQYF TGCGCCAGCAGCCAGTCATGGGTGAAGCGGGCGACAGGGTTAGCCAAAAACATTCAGTACTTC TRBV4-1 few TRBJ2-4 NA
CSVEEGLETQYF TGCAGCGTTGAGGAGGGTCTAGAGACCCAGTACTTC TRBV29-1 few TRBJ2-5 NA
CATSELAGGNTGELFF TGTGCCACCAGTGAACTAGCGGGGGGGAACACCGGGGAGCTGTTTTTT TRBV24-1 few TRBJ2-2 TRBD2
CASSERIPGQGFPRDYEQYF TGCGCCAGCAGTGAGCGAATCCCGGGACAAGGTTTTCCTCGAGACTACGAGCAGTACTTC TRBV10-1 NA TRBJ2-7 NA
CATSRELALAGTDTQYF TGTGCCACCAGCAGAGAGCTCGCTCTAGCGGGCACAGATACGCAGTATTTT TRBV15 few TRBJ2-3 TRBD2
CASKGGYGYTF TGTGCCAGCAAGGGGGGCTATGGCTACACCTTC TRBV27 NA TRBJ1-2 NA
CASSYVRTDTQYF TGTGCCAGCAGTTACGTCCGAACAGATACGCAGTATTTT TRBV12-3/TRBV12-4 NA TRBJ2-3 NA
CASSQNTGYQETQYF TGTGCCAGCAGCCAAAACACAGGGTACCAAGAGACCCAGTACTTC TRBV3-1 NA TRBJ2-5 NA
CASSQGGYGYTF TGTGCCAGCAGCCAGGGTGGCTATGGCTACACCTTC TRBV14 many TRBJ1-2 NA
CASSENGYGYTF TGTGCCAGCAGTGAAAACGGGTATGGCTACACCTTC TRBV6-1 NA TRBJ1-2 NA
CASSYGGGTGSYEQYF TGTGCCAGCAGTTACGGTGGGGGAACGGGGTCCTACGAGCAGTACTTC TRBV6-2/TRBV6-3 few TRBJ2-7 NA
CASSFKAVQYF TGTGCCAGCAGCTTTAAGGCAGTTCAGTACTTC TRBV7-2 NA TRBJ2-4 NA
CAIEPGQGPPYEQYF TGTGCCATTGAGCCGGGACAGGGGCCCCCCTACGAGCAGTACTTC TRBV10-3 few TRBJ2-7 TRBD1
CASSLTAFDTYEQYF TGTGCCAGCAGCTTGACAGCTTTCGATACCTACGAGCAGTACTTC TRBV11-2 few TRBJ2-7 NA
CASSQFFGSFNQPQHF TGCGCCAGCAGCCAATTTTTCGGGTCTTTCAATCAGCCCCAGCATTTT TRBV4-1 few TRBJ1-5 NA
CASSYSPNPGHGYTF TGTGCCAGCAGTTACTCGCCCAATCCAGGTCATGGCTACACCTTC TRBV6-2/TRBV6-3 many TRBJ1-2 NA
CASSDRLAGEGTDTQYF TGTGCCAGCAGTGATCGTCTAGCGGGAGAAGGCACAGATACGCAGTATTTT TRBV25-1 few TRBJ2-3 TRBD2
CASSLRDRVRLLSYNEQFF TGCGCCAGCAGCTTAAGGGACAGGGTGCGTCTTCTCTCCTACAATGAGCAGTTCTTC TRBV5-1 few TRBJ2-1 TRBD1
CASSPPGLGGEDEQYF TGTGCCAGCTCACCACCGGGACTGGGGGGGGAGGACGAGCAGTACTTC TRBV18 NA TRBJ2-7 TRBD2
CASSQDPGPETQYF TGCGCCAGCAGCCAAGACCCAGGGCCCGAGACCCAGTACTTC TRBV4-3 NA TRBJ2-5 NA
CASRKLAGVDTQYF TGTGCCAGCAGGAAACTAGCGGGAGTAGATACGCAGTATTTT TRBV2 NA TRBJ2-3 TRBD2
CASSQEVHQSSYNEQFF TGCGCCAGCAGCCAAGAAGTCCACCAGAGCTCCTACAATGAGCAGTTCTTC TRBV4-3 NA TRBJ2-1 NA
CASSLAPAFSYEQYF TGTGCCAGCAGCTTAGCACCAGCATTCTCCTACGAGCAGTACTTC TRBV7-8 NA TRBJ2-7 NA
CATGQGGQPQHF TGTGCCACGGGGCAGGGTGGCCAGCCCCAGCATTTT TRBV18 few TRBJ1-5 NA
CASSLGTWDTQYF TGTGCCAGCAGCTTAGGGACGTGGGATACGCAGTATTTT TRBV7-2 many TRBJ2-3 NA
CASSLATARSTDTQYF TGCGCCAGCAGCTTGGCCACGGCGAGAAGCACAGATACGCAGTATTTT TRBV5-1 NA TRBJ2-3 NA
CASSQDWSRGAYEQYF TGCGCCAGCAGCCAAGATTGGTCCCGGGGGGCCTACGAGCAGTACTTC TRBV4-3 few TRBJ2-7 TRBD2
CASSQGDVYIQYF TGTGCCAGCAGCCAAGGAGATGTCTACATTCAGTACTTC TRBV3-1 few TRBJ2-4 NA
CASSLGLASNEQFF TGTGCCAGCAGCTTGGGACTAGCGAGCAATGAGCAGTTCTTC TRBV7-3 many TRBJ2-1 TRBD2
CAWSWDGYNEQFF TGTGCCTGGAGTTGGGACGGTTACAATGAGCAGTTCTTC TRBV30 once TRBJ2-1 NA
CASSQEGWASNEQFF TGTGCCAGCAGCCAAGAGGGGTGGGCTAGCAATGAGCAGTTCTTC TRBV3-1 NA TRBJ2-1 NA
CAISGQVQETQYF TGTGCCATCAGTGGTCAGGTACAAGAGACCCAGTACTTC TRBV10-3 NA TRBJ2-5 NA
CAISRTSATDTQYF TGTGCCATCAGTAGGACTAGCGCCACAGATACGCAGTATTTT TRBV10-3 NA TRBJ2-3 TRBD2
CASNPVAGGHRNEQFF TGTGCCAGCAACCCCGTGGCGGGGGGGCACCGAAATGAGCAGTTCTTC TRBV6-2/TRBV6-3 NA TRBJ2-1 TRBD2
CASRRTGALEQYF TGTGCCAGCAGGCGGACAGGGGCCCTCGAGCAGTACTTC TRBV12-3/TRBV12-4 few TRBJ2-7 TRBD1
CASSPSRGGANVLTF TGTGCCAGCAGCCCATCCAGGGGTGGGGCCAACGTCCTGACTTTC TRBV7-2 NA TRBJ2-6 NA